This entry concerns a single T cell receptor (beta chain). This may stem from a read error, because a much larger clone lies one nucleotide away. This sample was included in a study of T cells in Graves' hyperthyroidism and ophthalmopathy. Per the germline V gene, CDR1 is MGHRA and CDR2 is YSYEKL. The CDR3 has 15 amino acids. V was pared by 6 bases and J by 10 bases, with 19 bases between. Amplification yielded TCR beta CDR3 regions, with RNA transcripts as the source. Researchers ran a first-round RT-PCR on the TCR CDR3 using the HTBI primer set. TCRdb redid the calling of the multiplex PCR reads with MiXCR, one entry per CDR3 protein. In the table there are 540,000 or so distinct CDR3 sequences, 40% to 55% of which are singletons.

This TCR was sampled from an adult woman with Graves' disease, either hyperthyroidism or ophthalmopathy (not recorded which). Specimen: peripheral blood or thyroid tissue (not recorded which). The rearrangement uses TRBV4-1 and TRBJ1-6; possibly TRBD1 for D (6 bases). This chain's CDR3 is CASRQIHRVESPLHF. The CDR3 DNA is TGCGCCAGCAGGCAGATTCACAGGGTAGAATCACCCCTCCACTTT.